This T cell receptor (beta chain) was recorded in a study of post-analysis software for immune sequencing data. For this clonotype: What it binds is unknown.

Researchers reported that TCR beta cDNA libraries carried unique molecular identifiers. One entry per CDR3 protein results from TCRdb running MiXCR on the PCR reads. Seen here are hundreds of thousands of distinct CDR3 sequences, under 70% observed once, and the top ten hold about 4.5%. Germline loops: CDR1 MGHRA, CDR2 YSYEKL. This CDR3 is 13 amino acids long. Trimming removed 4 bases at V and 4 bases at J, with 8 bases between. Study-level points and caveats: Comparison with controls showed significantly lower normalized Chao1 diversity in multiple sclerosis patients. Controls had lower frequencies than patients of about 5 TRBV segments, which included TRBV5-6, TRBV5-1 and TRBV20-1.

The TCR sequence derives from a girl between 5 and 17 years old with multiple sclerosis. The sequenced sample consisted of blood. The chain carries TRBV4-1 and TRBJ2-1; D is undetermined. DNA for the CDR3: TGCGCCAGCAGCCCGCGCACTTACAATGAGCAGTTCTTC. Its protein is CASSPRTYNEQFF.